By sample fraction, the clone carrying this T cell receptor beta chain is medium-sized. Its antigen remains unknown. Rearranged V-D-J TRB sequences were amplified with a mixed TRB-A/B primer pool. One entry per CDR3 protein, called by TCRdb with MiXCR from the multiplex PCR reads. This sample carries around 5,000 distinct CDR3 sequences, about 25% of them seen once, and the ten largest clones take 6.5% to 8.5%. Germline V CDR1 and CDR2: SGHDT, YYEEEE. V dropped 0 bases and J dropped 7 bases, with 10 bases sitting between them. CDR3 length: 13 residues. The data originate from a study of T cell repertoires in aging, cancer and after chemotherapy. On the study more broadly: Repeat sampling of healthy donors over several months to years showed clear clonal overlap.

General study findings and limits: Across the chemotherapy interval, each cancer cohort showed higher median generation probability, suggesting thymic rebound.

Peripheral blood genomic DNA, not sorted cells or RNA, was the template. Material for sequencing was blood. The chain links TRBV5-6 to TRBJ1-2, with D possibly TRBD1 on 5 matching bases. The receptor was isolated from a human donor in good health. The CDR3 DNA reads TGTGCCAGCAGCTTGGCCCAGGGTGGTGGCTACACCTTC. It is translated as CASSLAQGGGYTF.